These 13 T cell receptor beta chains were all obtained from the same sample, sequenced in a study of breast tumors, draining lymph nodes, adjacent tissues. One entry per CDR3 protein, called by TCRdb with MiXCR from the multiplex PCR reads. The repertoire includes about 180,000 distinct CDR3 sequences, 33% of them detected once, and approximately 4.3% sits in the top ten. Samples came from axillary lymph nodes draining the breast cancer. Sequencing was carried out using axillary lymph node tissue. Every receptor here comes from a female donor with breast cancer. Some clones in this sample may be carry-over from other donors' samples.

In its sample, this clonotype was seen many times. The chain couples TRBV25-1 to TRBJ2-1; D gene unclear. V dropped 3 bases and J dropped 5 bases, with 20 bases sitting between them. CDR1 and CDR2 (germline): MGHDK, SYGVNS. There are 17 residues in the CDR3. CDR3 amino acids: CASSDEWKLARHNEQFF. Here the CDR3 DNA reads TGTGCCAGCAGTGATGAATGGAAACTGGCCCGACACAATGAGCAGTTCTTC.

In regard to this clonotype: A junction end diverges from the germline sequence, so it may reflect a read error. The V gene is TRBV5-1, the J gene TRBJ2-3; possibly TRBD1 for D (7 bases). CDR3 length: 13 residues. The germline CDR1 and CDR2 sequences are SGHRS and YFSETQ. CDR3: CASRSAGTDTRYF. DNA of the CDR3: TGCGCCAGCAGATCCGCGGGGACAGATACGCGGTATTTT.

This clonotype has at least ten counts. This chain connects TRBV7-9 to TRBJ2-1; 11 nucleotides match TRBD2. The CDR3 runs to 15 residues. In germline, CDR1 is SEHNR, CDR2 FQNEAQ (reference sequence). Trimming cost V 5 bases and J 8 bases; bases outside gene matches: 8. The CDR3 bases are TGTGCCAGCAGCGGGCTAGCGGGAGGAGCCGATGAGCAGTTCTTC. It specifies CASSGLAGGADEQFF.

In regard to this clonotype: One base away lies a much larger clone, so this may be a sequencing read error. The rearrangement joins TRBV11-2 to TRBJ2-3; D uncertain. Germline CDR1 SGHAT, CDR2 FQNNGV. V was shortened by 5 bases and J by 2 bases, with 14 bases between the two germline ends. This CDR3 is 15 amino acids long. DNA of the CDR3: TGTGCCAGCAGCCCTATTAGTAGGGCCACAGATACGCAGTATTTT. Its translation is CASSPISRATDTQYF.

The chain has TRBV12-3 or TRBV12-4 and TRBJ1-2, with D unclear. Trimming removed 6 bases at V and 8 bases at J, with 16 bases between. The CDR3 sequence is 13 residues long. In DNA form, the CDR3 reads TGTGCCAGCAGCCCGGGGTCATTAGGCGGCTACACCTTC. This gives the protein CASSPGSLGGYTF.

This clonotype appeared many times. A single base separates this from a much larger clone, so it may be a read error. This sequence joins TRBV20-1 and TRBJ1-2; 7 positions match TRBD1. Germline V gene sequence: CDR1 DFQATT, CDR2 SNEGSKA (reference sequence). CDR3 length equals 15 residues. V was clipped by 6 bases and J by 4 bases; unmatched bases: 14. CDR3 residues: CSARPTGTATYGYTF. DNA for the CDR3: TGCAGTGCCCGTCCAACCGGGACAGCTACCTATGGCTACACCTTC.

The chain joins TRBV5-6 to TRBJ1-4, with D possibly being TRBD1 (5 bases). Per the germline V gene, CDR1 is SGHDT and CDR2 is YYEEEE. This CDR3 comprises 16 residues. V lost 4 bases to trimming and J lost 5 bases, with 18 bases between them. The DNA for the CDR3 is TGTGCCAGCAGCCCCCCCGAGGGGCTCAACAATGAAAAACTGTTTTTT. It encodes CASSPPEGLNNEKLFF.

The chain employs TRBV6-2 or TRBV6-3 and TRBJ2-7, with 7 bases fitting TRBD2. The CDR3 is 14 amino acids. With V trimmed by 5 bases and J by 3 bases, 7 bases remained unmatched. Germline values: CDR1 MNHEY, CDR2 SVGEGT. For the CDR3, the DNA is TGTGCCAGCAGTCACAAGCGGGACGGCTACGAGCAGTACTTC. This encodes CASSHKRDGYEQYF.

This clonotype came up a few times. The genes are TRBV20-1 and TRBJ2-7; D is possibly TRBD1 (6 bases). V lost 5 bases and J lost 6, with 20 bases in between. The CDR3 has 14 amino acids. CDR1 and CDR2 (germline): DFQATT, SNEGSKA (reference sequence). The chain's CDR3 is CSAGQSGVASEQYF. The CDR3 DNA follows: TGCAGTGCTGGGCAGTCAGGGGTGGCCTCCGAGCAGTACTTC.

The V call is TRBV24-1, the J call TRBJ2-1, with D possibly being TRBD1 or TRBD2 (5 bases each). The CDR3 spans 15 residues. V was trimmed by 5 bases and J by 6 bases, leaving 16 bases between them. The V gene's germline CDR1 is KGHDR and CDR2 SFDVKD. The CDR3 loop is CATSGTGTPLNEQFF. The CDR3 nucleotides are TGTGCCACCAGTGGAACCGGGACCCCCCTCAATGAGCAGTTCTTC.

The chain has TRBV20-1 and TRBJ2-3; 9 nucleotides line up with TRBD1. Germline V CDR1 and CDR2: DFQATT, SNEGSKA (reference sequence). The junction had 12 bases not matched to a gene; V was cut back by 2 bases and J by 9 bases. CDR3 length: 15 residues. The CDR3 region is CSARPSGTGLQTQYF. The DNA of the CDR3 is TGCAGTGCTAGACCCTCCGGGACAGGGTTACAAACGCAGTATTTT.

There are many counts of this clonotype. V and J are TRBV20-1 and TRBJ1-2; tentative D call: TRBD1 (5 bases). The CDR3 loop spans 14 amino acids. V was shortened by 0 bases and J by 4 bases, with 12 bases between the two germline ends. Looked up from germline, CDR1 is DFQATT and CDR2 is SNEGSKA (reference sequence). CDR3 protein: CSARDGQGLYGYTF. The CDR3 nucleotides are TGCAGTGCTAGAGATGGGCAGGGCCTCTATGGCTACACCTTC.

This clonotype was counted a single time. This chain uses TRBV5-8 with TRBJ1-2, with D uncertain. Trimming removed 4 bases from V and 12 bases from J, with 13 bases in between. From germline, CDR1 is SGHTS and CDR2 YDEGEE. The CDR3 has 11 residues. The CDR3 sequence is CASSAIPLNTF. CDR3 DNA sequence: TGTGCCAGCAGCGCTATCCCTCTAAACACCTTC.